This T cell receptor beta chain stems from a study of T cells in Graves' hyperthyroidism and ophthalmopathy. Turning to the study itself: Prior to any treatment, at the point of initial diagnosis, peripheral blood was collected.

The CDR3 runs to 13 residues. Trimming pared 5 bases from V and 6 bases from J, leaving 12 bases between. The germline CDR1 and CDR2 sequences are SGHRS and YFSETQ. Uncontrolled infection, other autoimmune disease, pregnancy or lactation barred patients from enrollment. Out of 10 ml of fresh peripheral blood came the PBMCs. Overall study findings and caveats: Blood samples included most of the expanded thyroid clonotypes exceeding 0.001.

The investigators amplified TCR beta CDR3 regions from RNA transcripts. In the first-round RT-PCR of the TCR CDR3, the HTBI primer set was used. TCRdb reprocessed the multiplex PCR reads via MiXCR and lists one record per CDR3 protein. The sample lists roughly 420,000 distinct CDR3 sequences, about 13% occurring once. This clonotype was seen repeatedly, ten times or more. Its target is unknown. The genes are TRBV5-1 and TRBJ2-1; possible D gene TRBD2, 6 bases. Sequenced input: blood. The origin of this receptor is a young woman with Graves' hyperthyroidism. CDR3 DNA: TGCGCCAGCAGAGAGACCGGGGGCAATGAGCAGTTCTTC. It codes for CASRETGGNEQFF.